This T cell receptor beta chain was documented in a study of low-dose radiotherapy and immunotherapy resistance in tumors. With respect to this clonotype: It differs at one base from a far larger clone, so likely a read error.

This sample's time point: before trial treatment. The ends were cut back, 6 bases at V and 8 bases at J, with 14 bases in the middle. Germline V lookup: CDR1 PRHDT, CDR2 FYEKMQ (reference sequence). The CDR3 has 13 residues. TRAV- and TRBV-specific primers primed first-strand cDNA, covering alpha and beta chains. TCR amplification ran roughly 20 PCR cycles using constant-region and V-primer adapter primers. TCRdb independently ran MiXCR on the reads; one entry per CDR3 protein. Of approximately 84,000 distinct CDR3 sequences detected, over 15% appear once; the ten largest clones hold about 2.8%. The V gene is TRBV13, the J gene TRBJ2-1, with D maybe TRBD2 (5 bases). This sequence originates from a male donor with prostate cancer. Sample: PBMCs, taken before treatment. The CDR3 spells CASRFTRADEQFF. Written as DNA, the CDR3 is TGTGCCAGCAGATTCACTAGAGCGGATGAGCAGTTCTTC.